This record covers a single T cell receptor (beta chain). What it binds is unknown. Profiled with immunoSEQ multiplex PCR; TCRdb holds only in-frame clones, not every one. The top ten clones hold 3% to 3.5% of a sample with 44,000 or so clones, 94% of them seen once. The J segment lost 3 bases and the V segment lost 3 bases, leaving 7 bases of the junction unmatched. Germline assignment: CDR1 SNHLY and CDR2 FYNNEI. The CDR3 has 15 residues. This specimen belongs to a study of T cell therapy after organ transplantation. Source: CD8+ T cells from blood, taken before autologous CMV-specific T cell therapy. This sequence originates from a human patient who had received a solid organ transplant and had CMV disease. The chain has TRBV2 and TRBJ1-2; 7 bases agree with TRBD1. The CDR3 DNA follows: TGTGCCAGCAGTGATGGTGGAGGGGGCGACTATGGCTACACCTTC. This translates into CASSDGGGGDYGYTF.